A selection of T cell receptor beta chains follows, all from one sample in a study of shared clonotypes between healthy human individuals. Method: immunoSEQ multiplex PCR; TCRdb's copy keeps in-frame clones and lacks some. The sample has over a million clones, 98% seen once. Sequencing used naive CD4+ T cells sorted from blood. The receptor source for this set is a man aged 30 to 45 in good health. Both conserved end residues are part of each CDR3. D genes are given only for firm matches. Clone size is shown for a subset of rows, as once, few, many or a class of expanded clone.

D	V	J	size	length	CDR3	DNA
-	TRBV4-3	TRBJ1-5	-	15	CASSQDTAENQPQHF	TGCGCCAGCAGCCAAGATACCGCGGAAAATCAGCCCCAGCATTTT
TRBD2	TRBV5-1	TRBJ2-7	once	16	CASSLGPSGNAYEQYF	TGCGCCAGCAGCTTGGGTCCTAGCGGAAATGCCTACGAGCAGTACTTC
-	TRBV10-3	TRBJ1-2	once	17	CAISESKMNTMLYGYTF	TGTGCCATCAGTGAGTCGAAAATGAACACAATGCTATATGGCTACACCTTC
-	TRBV7-9	TRBJ2-1	-	17	CASSSTPRARTYNEQFF	TGTGCCAGCAGCTCCACCCCTAGAGCCCGAACCTACAATGAGCAGTTCTTC
-	TRBV6-6	TRBJ1-1	-	12	CASSYSKKEAFF	TGTGCCAGCAGTTACTCGAAGAAGGAAGCTTTCTTT
-	TRBV5-5	TRBJ1-2	-	15	CASLWTAPGLYGYTF	TGTGCCAGCCTCTGGACAGCCCCGGGCCTCTATGGCTACACCTTC
TRBD2	TRBV19	TRBJ2-1	-	16	CASSITSGSIYNEQFF	TGTGCCAGTAGTATTACTAGCGGGAGTATTTACAATGAGCAGTTCTTC
-	TRBV6-5	TRBJ1-2	-	14	CASSSRGGNYGYTF	TGTGCCAGCAGTTCCCGAGGGGGGAACTATGGCTACACCTTC
TRBD1	TRBV18	TRBJ1-2	-	15	CASSPPGQTNYGYTF	TGTGCCAGCTCACCTCCGGGACAGACAAACTATGGCTACACCTTC
-	TRBV2	TRBJ2-7	-	15	CASSEAWGRGYEQYF	TGTGCCAGCAGTGAAGCATGGGGGCGCGGATACGAGCAGTACTTC
TRBD1	TRBV6-5	TRBJ2-2	-	15	CASSPDRLNTGELFF	TGTGCCAGCAGTCCGGACAGGCTGAACACCGGGGAGCTGTTTTTT
-	TRBV5-4	TRBJ2-1	-	13	CASSLSGFNEQFF	TGTGCCAGCAGCTTGTCGGGCTTCAATGAGCAGTTCTTC
TRBD1	TRBV7-9	TRBJ2-7	-	14	CASSVGQEPYEQYF	TGTGCCAGCAGCGTAGGACAGGAGCCCTACGAGCAGTACTTC
-	TRBV4-3	TRBJ2-6	-	16	CASSQDRGSGANVLTF	TGCGCCAGCAGCCAAGATCGGGGCTCTGGGGCCAACGTCCTGACTTTC